A selection of T cell receptor beta chains follows, all from one sample in a study of T cells after yellow fever vaccination. A single record per CDR3 protein comes from TCRdb applying MiXCR to the 5' RACE reads. The sample consists of about 170,000 distinct CDR3 sequences, roughly 6.4% of them appearing once. The sample here was CD4+ T cells sorted from PBMCs, taken on the day of the first yellow fever vaccination. The receptors come from a man aged 18 to 30 who received the YFV17D yellow fever vaccine. CDR3s include the opening cysteine and the closing phenylalanine or tryptophan. D genes are given only for firm matches. Rows may omit the clone size; those that give it use once, few, many or a size class.

cdr3_aa | cdr3_nt | d_call | v_call | cdr3_length | j_call | clone_size
CASSPRTGVQPLHF | TGTGCCAGCAGCCCGAGGACAGGGGTACAACCCCTCCACTTT | TRBD1 | TRBV5-8 | 14 | TRBJ1-6 | -
CSARDPQGMNTEAFF | TGCAGTGCTAGAGACCCCCAAGGGATGAACACTGAAGCTTTCTTT | - | TRBV20-1 | 15 | TRBJ1-1 | few
CASGLLTGHLTGELFF | TGTGCTAGTGGTTTGCTTACGGGACACCTAACCGGGGAGCTGTTTTTT | - | TRBV12-5 | 16 | TRBJ2-2 | many
CAISPGPLQETQYF | TGTGCCATCAGCCCCGGACCCCTCCAAGAGACCCAGTACTTC | - | TRBV10-3 | 14 | TRBJ2-5 | -
CASSPGLAYNEQFF | TGTGCCAGCAGTCCGGGACTAGCATACAATGAGCAGTTCTTC | TRBD2 | TRBV6-5 | 14 | TRBJ2-1 | many
CASSHWTSGEFGELFF | TGTGCCAGCAGTCATTGGACTAGCGGGGAGTTTGGGGAGCTGTTTTTT | TRBD2 | TRBV12-3/TRBV12-4 | 16 | TRBJ2-2 | many
CASSLGVYQETQYF | TGTGCCAGCAGTCTGGGAGTATACCAAGAGACCCAGTACTTC | - | TRBV12-3/TRBV12-4 | 14 | TRBJ2-5 | many
CASSFNTPGNTIYF | TGTGCCAGCAGTTTTAACACGCCTGGAAACACCATATATTTT | - | TRBV28 | 14 | TRBJ1-3 | many
CASSLDRSEAFF | TGCGCCAGCAGCTTGGACAGATCTGAAGCTTTCTTT | - | TRBV5-1 | 12 | TRBJ1-1 | -
CASSQDSGAEQPRYGYTF | TGTGCCAGCAGCCAAGATTCCGGAGCAGAGCAACCCCGCTATGGCTACACCTTC | - | TRBV4-2 | 18 | TRBJ1-2 | many
CASSLGTGDTYGYTF | TGCGCCAGCAGCCTCGGGACAGGGGATACCTATGGCTACACCTTC | TRBD1 | TRBV5-1 | 15 | TRBJ1-2 | many
CATSDLLATSNTGELFF | TGTGCCACCAGTGATTTGCTCGCGACCTCGAACACCGGGGAGCTGTTTTTT | - | TRBV24-1 | 17 | TRBJ2-2 | few
CASSSFPRGRGTEAFF | TGTGCCAGCAGCTCGTTCCCCAGGGGGCGCGGCACTGAAGCTTTCTTT | TRBD1 | TRBV7-2 | 16 | TRBJ1-1 | few
CASSPDGVNTEAFF | TGCGCCAGCAGCCCGGATGGGGTGAACACTGAAGCTTTCTTT | - | TRBV5-1 | 14 | TRBJ1-1 | few
CASSEQGGTGELFF | TGTGCCAGCAGCGAACAGGGGGGCACCGGGGAGCTGTTTTTT | TRBD1 | TRBV7-9 | 14 | TRBJ2-2 | many
CASSFRSGGEETQYF | TGTGCCAGCAGCTTTAGGAGCGGGGGCGAGGAGACCCAGTACTTC | TRBD2 | TRBV7-2 | 15 | TRBJ2-5 | few
CASRLARELFF | TGTGCCAGCAGACTAGCCCGGGAGCTGTTTTTT | - | TRBV7-2 | 11 | TRBJ2-2 | -
CASSRRQDIYEQYF | TGTGCCAGCAGCCGCCGGCAGGACATCTACGAGCAGTACTTC | - | TRBV7-9 | 14 | TRBJ2-7 | few
CASSDSAEGDQPQHF | TGTGCCAGCAGTGATTCGGCGGAGGGGGATCAGCCCCAGCATTTT | - | TRBV25-1 | 15 | TRBJ1-5 | -
CASSLFALAKNIQYF | TGTGCCAGCAGTTTATTTGCTTTAGCCAAAAACATTCAGTACTTC | - | TRBV27 | 15 | TRBJ2-4 | -
CASSWQGNTGELFF | TGTGCCAGCAGTTGGCAGGGGAACACCGGGGAGCTGTTTTTT | - | TRBV19 | 14 | TRBJ2-2 | -
CASSQVREGEQYF | TGTGCCAGCAGCCAAGTCAGGGAGGGCGAGCAGTACTTC | TRBD2 | TRBV3-1 | 13 | TRBJ2-7 | many
CASSLRDRGREQYF | TGCGCCAGCAGCCTCCGGGACAGGGGGAGAGAGCAGTACTTC | TRBD1 | TRBV5-1 | 14 | TRBJ2-7 | many
CASSGQYNEQFF | TGTGCCAGTAGCGGACAGTACAATGAGCAGTTCTTC | - | TRBV19 | 12 | TRBJ2-1 | few
CATSGAGEGETQYF | TGTGCCACCAGCGGAGCGGGGGAGGGGGAGACCCAGTACTTC | TRBD2 | TRBV6-1 | 14 | TRBJ2-5 | few
CATHGASQETQYF | TGTGCCACTCATGGGGCTAGTCAAGAGACCCAGTACTTC | - | TRBV2 | 13 | TRBJ2-5 | -
CASSFGLADYNEQFF | TGTGCCAGCAGCTTCGGACTAGCGGACTACAATGAGCAGTTCTTC | TRBD2 | TRBV11-2 | 15 | TRBJ2-1 | many
CASSQEHGNTIYF | TGCGCCAGCAGCCAAGAACACGGAAACACCATATATTTT | - | TRBV4-3 | 13 | TRBJ1-3 | -
CASSPRTGGTNTGELFF | TGTGCCAGCAGCCCGAGGACAGGGGGAACGAACACCGGGGAGCTGTTTTTT | TRBD1 | TRBV5-4 | 17 | TRBJ2-2 | -
CASSATLTGEQYF | TGTGCCAGCAGTGCTACCTTGACGGGCGAGCAGTACTTC | - | TRBV12-3/TRBV12-4 | 13 | TRBJ2-7 | few
CASSDRDTGELFF | TGTGCCAGCAGTGACAGGGACACCGGGGAGCTGTTTTTT | - | TRBV6-4 | 13 | TRBJ2-2 | medium-sized
CASSFRARAGSRGGGFNSPLHF | TGTGCCAGCAGTTTCCGGGCGCGCGCGGGAAGCCGAGGAGGGGGTTTTAATTCACCCCTCCACTTT | - | TRBV12-3/TRBV12-4 | 22 | TRBJ1-6 | few
CSARAQPWTFF | TGCAGTGCTAGAGCCCAGCCGTGGACTTTCTTT | - | TRBV20-1 | 11 | TRBJ1-1 | few
CASMNSGRGLFSNTEAFF | TGTGCCAGCATGAACAGTGGGAGGGGGCTGTTTTCGAACACTGAAGCTTTCTTT | TRBD1 | TRBV12-3/TRBV12-4 | 18 | TRBJ1-1 | -
CASSLLGQGMNEQFF | TGCGCCAGCAGCTTGTTGGGACAGGGCATGAATGAGCAGTTCTTC | TRBD1 | TRBV5-1 | 15 | TRBJ2-1 | many
CASSRSYEQYF | TGTGCCAGCAGCCGGTCCTACGAGCAGTACTTC | - | TRBV3-1 | 11 | TRBJ2-7 | many
CASSDQNNQPQHF | TGTGCCAGCAGTGACCAAAACAATCAGCCCCAGCATTTT | - | TRBV2 | 13 | TRBJ1-5 | many
CASTPGKSMPHNEQFF | TGTGCCAGTACGCCGGGCAAATCAATGCCCCACAATGAGCAGTTCTTC | - | TRBV19 | 16 | TRBJ2-1 | few
CASSEGQARYF | TGTGCCAGCAGCGAGGGACAGGCGAGGTACTTC | TRBD1 | TRBV7-2 | 11 | TRBJ2-4 | -
CASSLRAGNTIYF | TGTGCCAGCAGCTTGAGAGCTGGAAACACCATATATTTT | - | TRBV7-8 | 13 | TRBJ1-3 | few
CASRRASDSYEQYF | TGTGCCAGCCGACGGGCTAGCGACTCCTACGAGCAGTACTTC | - | TRBV12-3/TRBV12-4 | 14 | TRBJ2-7 | many
CASSWDSASYEQYF | TGTGCCAGCTCATGGGACAGCGCGAGCTACGAGCAGTACTTC | TRBD1 | TRBV18 | 14 | TRBJ2-7 | -
CASSLGDSRPEAFF | TGCGCCAGCAGCTTGGGGGACAGCAGACCTGAAGCTTTCTTT | TRBD1 | TRBV5-1 | 14 | TRBJ1-1 | -
CASSLEGTAQTHYTF | TGTGCCAGCAGCTTAGAGGGGACCGCACAAACACACTACACCTTC | - | TRBV7-2 | 15 | TRBJ1-2 | few
CAWSVGTGYGEQYF | TGTGCCTGGAGTGTCGGGACAGGGTATGGGGAGCAGTACTTC | TRBD1 | TRBV30 | 14 | TRBJ2-7 | many
CASSQAAQTNQPQHF | TGCGCCAGCAGCCAAGCAGCACAGACAAATCAGCCCCAGCATTTT | - | TRBV4-1 | 15 | TRBJ1-5 | -
CASRPPAGLGRSYNEQFF | TGTGCCAGCAGACCTCCTGCGGGGCTGGGGCGCTCCTACAATGAGCAGTTCTTC | - | TRBV11-2 | 18 | TRBJ2-1 | many
CASSQDTLRPALGDTQYF | TGTGCCAGCAGCCAAGATACGCTACGGCCAGCTCTTGGGGATACGCAGTATTTT | - | TRBV14 | 18 | TRBJ2-3 | many
CASTWAGRGEKLFF | TGTGCCAGCACCTGGGCGGGACGGGGGGAAAAACTGTTTTTT | - | TRBV12-3/TRBV12-4 | 14 | TRBJ1-4 | few
CASSLGPDTGELFF | TGCGCCAGCAGCTTGGGGCCGGACACCGGGGAGCTGTTTTTT | - | TRBV5-1 | 14 | TRBJ2-2 | many
CASSRGPWQYF | TGTGCCAGCAGTCGAGGACCCTGGCAGTATTTT | - | TRBV6-2/TRBV6-3 | 11 | TRBJ2-3 | many
CATRPWGGCRNQPQHF | TGTGCCACCAGACCGTGGGGAGGGTGTCGGAATCAGCCCCAGCATTTT | - | TRBV24-1 | 16 | TRBJ1-5 | few
CASRKRDRNSPLHF | TGTGCCAGCAGAAAACGGGACCGGAATTCACCCCTCCACTTT | - | TRBV6-1 | 14 | TRBJ1-6 | many
CASSREGSSYNEQFF | TGTGCCAGCAGCAGGGAGGGCAGCTCCTACAATGAGCAGTTCTTC | TRBD2 | TRBV9 | 15 | TRBJ2-1 | few
CSARQGAMDQPQHF | TGCAGTGCTAGGCAGGGGGCGATGGATCAGCCCCAGCATTTT | TRBD1 | TRBV20-1 | 14 | TRBJ1-5 | -
CASSAGQRAYEQYF | TGCGCCAGCAGCGCGGGACAGAGAGCCTACGAGCAGTACTTC | - | TRBV5-1 | 14 | TRBJ2-7 | many
CASSYDQGRGTFF | TGTGCCAGCAGTTACGATCAGGGGCGAGGGACTTTCTTT | - | TRBV6-5 | 13 | TRBJ1-1 | many
CASSLTGWADTQYF | TGTGCCAGCAGCTTAACTGGCTGGGCAGATACGCAGTATTTT | - | TRBV7-3 | 14 | TRBJ2-3 | many
CASSLKGANVLTF | TGTGCCAGCAGCTTAAAGGGGGCCAACGTCCTGACTTTC | - | TRBV7-2 | 13 | TRBJ2-6 | -
CAWSGPPNRIGAFF | TGTGCCTGGAGTGGTCCTCCTAACAGGATTGGAGCTTTCTTT | - | TRBV30 | 14 | TRBJ1-1 | many